These 20 T cell receptor beta chains were all obtained from the same sample, sequenced in a study of T cell repertoires in cytomegalovirus infection. TCRdb passed the reads through MiXCR, listing each CDR3 protein once. The data show approximately 750,000 distinct CDR3 sequences, less than 40% seen once. The sample consisted of PBMCs. These receptors were obtained from a human donor in good health (CMV status not recorded). Some clones in this sample may be carry-over from other donors' samples.

The chain recombines TRBV29-1 with TRBJ2-7; 10 nucleotides align to TRBD1. V shed 5 bases, J shed 1 base, and the junction held 5 bases outside the gene matches. Germline lookup yields CDR1 SQVTM and CDR2 ANQGSEA. The CDR3 has 14 amino acids. This chain's CDR3 is CSVKPGQGSYEQYF. The CDR3, as DNA: TGCAGCGTTAAGCCGGGACAGGGGTCCTACGAGCAGTACTTC.

The chain has TRBV20-1 and TRBJ1-5; D unresolved. The CDR3 loop spans 14 amino acids. CDR1 is DFQATT, CDR2 SNEGSKA, per germline (reference sequence). V shed 0 bases and J shed 9 bases, with 15 bases lying between them. The CDR3 region is CSARDVSRSRPQHF. CDR3 sequence (DNA): TGCAGTGCTAGAGATGTCAGCCGTTCGAGGCCCCAGCATTTT.

This clonotype was detected many times. The chain uses TRBV11-2 and TRBJ2-7; D may be TRBD1 (6 bases). Trimming removed 7 bases at V and 7 bases at J, with 23 bases between. The CDR3 runs to 15 residues. Germline CDR1 reads SGHAT; CDR2 reads FQNNGV. The CDR3 DNA reads TGTGCCAGCACGATAACCGGGACATTAGGTTTTGAGCAGTACTTC. Amino acids: CASTITGTLGFEQYF.

On this clonotype: This sequence may be a read error, since a much larger clone differs from it by one base. The final CDR3 position lacks the conserved phenylalanine or tryptophan, pointing to a likely read error. The chain is built from TRBV7-2 and TRBJ2-3; 8 bases are shared with TRBD1. With 3 bases clipped from V and 5 bases from J, the junction kept 4 bases outside the gene matches. Germline CDR1 is SGHTA and CDR2 is FQGNSA. The CDR3 is made up of 14 amino acids. This CDR3 reads CASSFGTGIDTQYL. The CDR3 DNA follows: TGTGCCAGCAGCTTCGGGACAGGCATAGATACGCAGTATTTG.

The J gene is TRBJ1-2, the V gene TRBV6-5; 9 nucleotides align to TRBD1. The V gene's germline CDR1 is MNHEY and CDR2 SVGAGI. The J segment lost 2 bases and the V segment lost 0 bases, leaving 7 bases of the junction unmatched. The CDR3 extends over 17 amino acids. CDR3 bases: TGTGCCAGCAGTTACTCACAGGGGGCGTTAGTCAACTATGGCTACACCTTC. Translating it yields CASSYSQGALVNYGYTF.

V is TRBV28 and J is TRBJ2-7, with TRBD2 identical over 9 bases. Germline trimming cut 6 bases from V and 2 bases from J; bases unmatched to any gene: 5. Germline CDR1 MDHEN, CDR2 SYDVKM. CDR3 length: 14 amino acids. The CDR3 DNA is TGTGCCAGCAGGGAGGTAGCGGGAGCCTACGAGCAGTACTTC. Its translation is CASREVAGAYEQYF.

This clonotype was recorded a few times. The rearrangement links TRBV30 to TRBJ1-1; D call uncertain. Trimming shortened V by 2 bases and J by 3 bases, and 10 bases separated the two germline ends. Germline lookup yields CDR1 GTSNPN and CDR2 SVGIG (reference sequence). This CDR3 spans 13 amino acids. Here the CDR3 reads CAWSKGGDTEAFF. Here the CDR3 DNA reads TGTGCCTGGAGTAAGGGCGGAGACACTGAAGCTTTCTTT.

This chain joins TRBV7-9 and TRBJ1-6; D remains ambiguous. V shed 1 base and J shed 13 bases, with 8 bases lying between them. The CDR3 runs to 12 residues. Looked up from germline, CDR1 is SEHNR and CDR2 is FQNEAQ (reference sequence). CDR3 amino acids: CASSLERAPLHF. The CDR3, as DNA: TGTGCCAGCAGCTTAGAACGCGCGCCCCTCCACTTT.

This clonotype was seen just once. This chain links TRBV2 with TRBJ2-3, with TRBD1 as a possible D gene (6 bases). The V and J ends lost 6 bases and 8 bases respectively, with 9 bases between them. This CDR3 is built from 11 residues. Germline V gives CDR1 SNHLY, CDR2 FYNNEI. CDR3: CASRQGATQYF. For the CDR3, the DNA is TGTGCCAGCAGACAGGGAGCTACGCAGTATTTT.

The genes are TRBV6-6 and TRBJ2-5, with D perhaps being TRBD1 or TRBD2 (5 bases each). Trimming removed 8 bases from V and 5 bases from J, with 12 bases in between. The germline gives CDR1 MNHNY, CDR2 SVGAGI (reference sequence). The CDR3 contains 12 residues. The CDR3, as DNA: TGTGCCAGCGGTCGGGGCTGGGAGACCCAGTACTTC. It is translated as CASGRGWETQYF.

CDR3 region: CASSLSDRVRKDGYTF. CDR3 bases: TGTGCCAGCAGCCTATCGGACAGGGTTCGAAAGGATGGCTACACCTTC. V usage is TRBV14 and J usage is TRBJ1-2; 8 bases agree with TRBD1. The CDR3 sequence is 16 residues long. The germline gives CDR1 SGHDN, CDR2 FVKESK. The V and J ends lost 4 bases and 6 bases, in that order; junction bases with no gene match: 13.

This clonotype was counted a single time. The chain joins TRBV19 to TRBJ2-3, with a possible D match to TRBD2 (5 bases). Germline V gene sequence: CDR1 LNHDA, CDR2 SQIVND (reference sequence). V gave up 5 bases and J gave up 4 bases, with 13 bases separating them. The CDR3 runs 14 residues. CDR3 residues: CASSPGRESDTQYF. CDR3 DNA sequence: TGTGCCAGTAGTCCAGGCCGGGAATCAGATACGCAGTATTTT.

The V gene is TRBV5-4, the J gene TRBJ2-3; TRBD2 matches at 8 bases. The trim removed 2 bases at V and 1 base at J, leaving 9 bases unmatched. The germline gives CDR1 SGHNT, CDR2 YYREEE (reference sequence). There are 17 residues in the CDR3. The CDR3 region has the DNA TGTGCCAGCAGCTTAGAAACCGGGGGGGCCGGCACAGATACGCAGTATTTT. Translation: CASSLETGGAGTDTQYF.

In this sample, this clonotype turned up a few times. The chain uses TRBV7-2 and TRBJ2-2; D gene unclear. The germline V and J ends were trimmed by 1 base and 10 bases, with 10 bases remaining between them. The CDR3 loop spans 13 amino acids. Germline CDR1 SGHTA, CDR2 FQGNSA. The CDR3 reads CASSLVVLSELFF. The CDR3 DNA is TGTGCCAGCAGCTTAGTGGTGTTGTCGGAGCTGTTTTTT.

A note on this clonotype: Mismatch with germline at one junction end may stem from a read error. This chain links TRBV7-2 with TRBJ2-1, with D unresolved. Germline V gene data show CDR1 as SGHTA and CDR2 as FQGNSA. The CDR3 length is 15 residues. The CDR3 sequence is CASSLLWSSYNEQCF. The CDR3 DNA reads TGTGCCAGCAGCTTATTGTGGTCCTCCTACAATGAGCAGTGCTTC.

This clonotype showed up just a few times. The chain combines TRBV19 with TRBJ1-1; D gene uncertain. V lost 0 bases, J lost 0 bases, and 5 bases lay in between. The germline gives CDR1 LNHDA, CDR2 SQIVND (reference sequence). CDR3 length: 14 amino acids. CDR3: CASSIDTLNTEAFF. In DNA form, the CDR3 reads TGTGCCAGTAGTATAGACACGTTGAACACTGAAGCTTTCTTT.

V usage is TRBV7-6 and J usage is TRBJ2-1, with D unresolved. CDR1 and CDR2 (germline): SGHVS, FNYEAQ. The V end was cut by 5 bases, the J end by 4 bases, with 3 bases between. There are 11 residues in the CDR3. CDR3 loop: CASSKYNEQFF. The CDR3 DNA reads as TGTGCCAGCAGCAAATACAATGAGCAGTTCTTC.

V gene TRBV20-1 combines with J gene TRBJ2-7, with 10 bases aligning to TRBD1. This CDR3 comprises 13 residues. In germline, CDR1 is DFQATT, CDR2 SNEGSKA (reference sequence). V shed 6 bases and J 5 bases; nucleotides not matched to a gene: 7. The CDR3 loop reads CSAAGTGAHEQYF. CDR3 DNA sequence: TGCAGTGCCGCCGGGACAGGGGCACACGAGCAGTACTTC.

This clonotype was counted between two and nine times. V is TRBV18 and J is TRBJ1-4; 8 bases are a match to TRBD1. Germline lookup yields CDR1 KGHSH and CDR2 LQKENI. After removal of 6 bases from V and 7 bases from J, the junction contained 10 bases not matched to a gene. This CDR3 has 15 residues. This CDR3 is CASSLKTRGREKLFF. The CDR3 coding sequence is TGTGCCAGCTCGCTAAAAACCAGGGGGCGTGAAAAACTGTTTTTT.

In this sample, this clonotype turned up many times. V usage is TRBV7-9 and J usage is TRBJ2-5; 8 bases fit TRBD1. The CDR3 runs 14 residues. V lost 11 bases, J lost 5 bases, and 13 bases stayed unmatched. The V gene's germline CDR1 is SEHNR and CDR2 FQNEAQ (reference sequence). The CDR3 DNA sequence: TGTGCCCAGGGGGCTACAGGGAGGCAGGAGACCCAGTACTTC. This translates into CAQGATGRQETQYF.